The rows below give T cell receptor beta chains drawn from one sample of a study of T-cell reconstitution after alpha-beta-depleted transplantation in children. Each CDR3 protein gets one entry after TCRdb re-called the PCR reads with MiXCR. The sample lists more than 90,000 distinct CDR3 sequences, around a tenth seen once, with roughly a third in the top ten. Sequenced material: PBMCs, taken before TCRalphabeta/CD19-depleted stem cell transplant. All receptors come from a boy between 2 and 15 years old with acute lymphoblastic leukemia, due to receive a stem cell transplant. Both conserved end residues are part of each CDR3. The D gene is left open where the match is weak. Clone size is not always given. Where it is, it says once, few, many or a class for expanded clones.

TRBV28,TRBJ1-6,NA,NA,TGTGCCAGCAGAAGGGTCACGAATTCACCCCTCCACTTT,CASRRVTNSPLHF
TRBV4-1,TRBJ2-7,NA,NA,TGCGCCAGCAGCCAAGATCGGCGGAGCGGGGAGCAGTACTTC,CASSQDRRSGEQYF
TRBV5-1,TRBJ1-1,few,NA,TGCGCCAGCAGCTTGGCGGGTAATCAGGACACTGAAGCTTTCTTT,CASSLAGNQDTEAFF
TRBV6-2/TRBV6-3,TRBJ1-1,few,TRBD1,TGTGCCAGCAGCCCCAGGGGGCGCGAAGCTTTCTTT,CASSPRGREAFF
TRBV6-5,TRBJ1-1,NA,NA,TGTGCCAGCAGTTACGGCAGGGCGGGGACTGAAGCTTTCTTT,CASSYGRAGTEAFF
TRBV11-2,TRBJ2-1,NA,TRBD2,TGTGCCAGCAGCCCCCGTCCTAGCGGGACCTCCTACAATGAGCAGTTCTTC,CASSPRPSGTSYNEQFF
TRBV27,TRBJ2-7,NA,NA,TGTGCCAGCAGTCCCACAGGGATTCTGGGTCAGGAGCAGTACTTC,CASSPTGILGQEQYF
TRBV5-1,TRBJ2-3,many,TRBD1,TGCGCCAGCAGCTTGGGGACAGGGGCCCTCACAGATACGCAGTATTTT,CASSLGTGALTDTQYF
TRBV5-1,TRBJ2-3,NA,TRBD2,TGCGCCAGCGCTGGGGGACTATCCACAGATACGCAGTATTTT,CASAGGLSTDTQYF
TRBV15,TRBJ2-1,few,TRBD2,TGTGCCACCAGCAGAGATCAGGGGCTAGCGGGAGGGCCCGACAATGAGCAGTTCTTC,CATSRDQGLAGGPDNEQFF
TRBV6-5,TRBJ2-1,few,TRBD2,TGTGCCAGCAGTTCCCTCCCAGCGGGAGGGCCCTATGAGCAGTTCTTC,CASSSLPAGGPYEQFF
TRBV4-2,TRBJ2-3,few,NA,TGTGCCAGCAGCCAAGTCCGGGAGATTACAGATACGCAGTATTTT,CASSQVREITDTQYF
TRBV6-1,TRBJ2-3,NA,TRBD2,TGTGCCAGCAGCGACAGGCAGGCTAGCGGGAGGGCCCCAGATACGCAGTATTTT,CASSDRQASGRAPDTQYF
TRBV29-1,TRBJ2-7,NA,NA,TGCAGCGTTGAGGGGGAGGAGGCCTACGAGCAGTACTTC,CSVEGEEAYEQYF
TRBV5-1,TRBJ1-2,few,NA,TGCGCCAGCAGCTTGGGGTGGGGCCTTGAAGACTATGGCTACACCTTC,CASSLGWGLEDYGYTF
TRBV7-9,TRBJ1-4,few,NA,TGTGCCAGCAGCTTATCCGGACGGGACGAAAAACTGTTTTTT,CASSLSGRDEKLFF
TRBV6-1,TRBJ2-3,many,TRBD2,TGTGCCAGCAGTGGAGGCGGGAGCGGGGCAGATACGCAGTATTTT,CASSGGGSGADTQYF
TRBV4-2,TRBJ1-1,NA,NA,TGTGCCAGCAGCCAAGTGGGGCTGGGGGCGAACACTGAAGCTTTCTTT,CASSQVGLGANTEAFF
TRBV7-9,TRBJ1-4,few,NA,TGTGCCAGCAGCTCCGGACACGGAAATGAAAAACTGTTTTTT,CASSSGHGNEKLFF
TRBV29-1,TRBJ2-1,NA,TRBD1,TGCAGCGTGAACAGGGGGCTGAGTGAGCAGTTCTTC,CSVNRGLSEQFF
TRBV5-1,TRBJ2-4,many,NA,TGCGCCAGCAGCCCAGGAGCCAAAAACATTCAGTACTTC,CASSPGAKNIQYF
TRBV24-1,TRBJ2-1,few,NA,TGTGCCATCAGTCCCCAAGCGCGTGCGGACGACTCCTACAATGAGCAGTTCTTC,CAISPQARADDSYNEQFF
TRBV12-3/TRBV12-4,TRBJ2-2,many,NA,TGTGCCAGCAGCCCTACGAGGCAGACGGAGCTGTTTTTT,CASSPTRQTELFF
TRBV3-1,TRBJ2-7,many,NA,TGTGCCAGCAGCCGCCTAGACAGAGACTACGAGCAGTACTTC,CASSRLDRDYEQYF
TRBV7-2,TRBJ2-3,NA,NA,TGTGCCAGCAGCTTAGCTTGGGGCCACGAAGTTAGCACAGATACGCAGTATTTT,CASSLAWGHEVSTDTQYF
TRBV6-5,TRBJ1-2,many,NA,TGTGCCAGCAGTTACGGGGAGGGCAACTATGGCTACACCTTC,CASSYGEGNYGYTF
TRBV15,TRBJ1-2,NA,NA,TGTGCCACCAGCAGAGCGGAGCAGGGCTATGGCTACACCTTC,CATSRAEQGYGYTF
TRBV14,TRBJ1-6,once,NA,TGTGCCAGCAGCCAAGGGCCCCGAAATTCACCCCTCCACTTT,CASSQGPRNSPLHF
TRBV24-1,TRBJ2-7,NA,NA,TGTGCCACCAGATACGGGTACTTC,CATRYGYF
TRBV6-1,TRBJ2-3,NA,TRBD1,TGTGCCAGCAGTCGGGACAGTTCCTCCGTGGATACGCAGTATTTT,CASSRDSSSVDTQYF
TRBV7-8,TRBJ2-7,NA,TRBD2,TGTGCCAGCAGACAAGGACTAGCGGGTGGACGCTACTACGAGCAGTACTTC,CASRQGLAGGRYYEQYF
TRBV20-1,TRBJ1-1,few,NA,TGCAGTGCTAGAGATCGGGCAATGAACACTGAAGCTTTCTTT,CSARDRAMNTEAFF
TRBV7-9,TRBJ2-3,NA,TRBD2,TGTGCCAGCAGCTTAGCCCCACTAGCGGGAGTCTCAGATACGCAGTATTTT,CASSLAPLAGVSDTQYF
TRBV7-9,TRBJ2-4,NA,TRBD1,TGTGCCAGCAGCTTAGCGGACAGGGGGCACATTCAGTACTTC,CASSLADRGHIQYF
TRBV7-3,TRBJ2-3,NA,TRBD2,TGTGCCAGCAGCTTCCCACTAGCGGGAGTAGATACGCAGTATTTT,CASSFPLAGVDTQYF
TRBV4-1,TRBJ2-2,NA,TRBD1,TGCGCCAGCAGCCAAGATCGACAGGGGACTGGAACCGGGGAGCTGTTTTTT,CASSQDRQGTGTGELFF
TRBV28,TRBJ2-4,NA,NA,TGTGCCAGCAGTTTAAGCTTGTCAGGGACTCAGTACTTC,CASSLSLSGTQYF
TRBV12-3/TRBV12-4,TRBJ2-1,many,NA,TGTGCCAGCAGTTTCCCGGACTTCAATGAGCAGTTCTTC,CASSFPDFNEQFF
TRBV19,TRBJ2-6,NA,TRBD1,TGTGCCAGTAGTATAGCCGGGGACAGCTCTGGGGCCAACGTCCTGACTTTC,CASSIAGDSSGANVLTF
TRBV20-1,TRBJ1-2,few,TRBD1,TGCAGTGCTGGGACAGGCGGCTACACCTTC,CSAGTGGYTF
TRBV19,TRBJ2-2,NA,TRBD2,TGTGCCAGTAGCACTGGGACTAGCGGGAGTAGTACCGGGGAGCTGTTTTTT,CASSTGTSGSSTGELFF
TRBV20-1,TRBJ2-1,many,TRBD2,TGCAGTGCCCCTCGGGAGGGCCATGAGCAGTTCTTC,CSAPREGHEQFF
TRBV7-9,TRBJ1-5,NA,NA,TGTGCCAGCAGCTTAGCTACGGACAAGCAGCATTTT,CASSLATDKQHF
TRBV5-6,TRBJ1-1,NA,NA,TGTGCCAGCACCTCCAACACTCAGGGGAACACTGAAGCTTTCTTT,CASTSNTQGNTEAFF
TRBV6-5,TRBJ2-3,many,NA,TGTGCCAGCAGTTACACAGCAGGGGTTACAGATACGCAGTATTTT,CASSYTAGVTDTQYF
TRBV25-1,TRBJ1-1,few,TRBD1,TGTGCCAGCAGTGCCAGGGGGCTCCGCACTGAAGCTTTCTTT,CASSARGLRTEAFF
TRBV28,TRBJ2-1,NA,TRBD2,TGTGCCAGCAGTTCCCCTAGCGGTACCTACAATGAGCAGTTCTTC,CASSSPSGTYNEQFF
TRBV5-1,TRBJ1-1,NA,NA,TGCGCCAGCAGCTTGTCGCAGGGGACTGAAGCTTTCTTT,CASSLSQGTEAFF
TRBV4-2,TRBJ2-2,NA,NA,TGTGCCAGCAGCCAAGACGAGGGAGTGGGGACCGGGGAGCTGTTTTTT,CASSQDEGVGTGELFF
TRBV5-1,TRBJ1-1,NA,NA,TGCGCCAGCAGTCAAAAAAAACAGACAAACACTGAAGCTTTCTTT,CASSQKKQTNTEAFF
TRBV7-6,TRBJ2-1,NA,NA,TGTGCCAGCAGGGGCAGGTCCCGCAATGAGCAGTTCTTC,CASRGRSRNEQFF